Following are 22 T cell receptor beta chains from one sample sequenced in a study of a mutant IDH1 vaccine in newly diagnosed glioma. As for time point: week 23, last vaccination. Topical imiquimod was applied with each vaccine dose, which held 300 ug of mutant IDH1 20-mer peptide. No antigens are known for them. Assay used: immunoSEQ multiplex PCR; TCRdb lists only in-frame clones, some missing. This sample has roughly 30,000 clones, with 82% found just once. This sample comprised PBMCs, obtained from a glioma patient whose treatment included an IDH1 peptide vaccine. These receptors were obtained from a woman aged 25 to 45 with glioma.

The genes are TRBV6-5 and TRBJ2-5; TRBD1 aligns across 7 bases. The CDR3 spans 12 residues. The germline CDR1 and CDR2 sequences are MNHEY and SVGAGI. V shed 11 bases, J shed 2 bases, and the junction held 5 bases outside the gene matches. CDR3 sequence (DNA): TGTGCCGCGCGACAGGGACAAGAGACCCAGTACTTC. Translation gives CAARQGQETQYF.

The J gene is TRBJ2-5, the V gene TRBV20-1; D is undetermined. CDR3 size: 11 residues. Germline CDR1 DFQATT, CDR2 SNEGSKA (reference sequence). Trimming shortened V by 0 bases and J by 9 bases, and 8 bases separated the two germline ends. The CDR3 coding sequence is TGCAGTGCTAGAGACCTCGGGTCCCAGTACTTC. Translating gives CSARDLGSQYF.

The CDR3 DNA sequence: TGTGCCAGCAGCTTGAACAGAGTCTATGGCTACACCTTC. Its translation is CASSLNRVYGYTF. The rearrangement links TRBV5-6 to TRBJ1-2, with D uncertain. Per the germline V gene, CDR1 is SGHDT and CDR2 is YYEEEE. The CDR3 loop spans 13 amino acids. V was shortened by 1 base and J by 4 bases, with 8 bases between the two germline ends.

This chain's CDR3 is CASSPGTGGSPGELFF. DNA for the CDR3: TGTGCCAGCAGTCCCGGGACAGGGGGCTCCCCCGGGGAGCTGTTTTTT. The chain joins TRBV6-4 to TRBJ2-2, with 12 bases matching TRBD1. Trimming cost V 5 bases and J 6 bases; bases outside gene matches: 7. Germline CDR1 is MRHNA and CDR2 is SNTAGT. The CDR3 runs 16 residues.

This sequence joins TRBV25-1 and TRBJ2-3, with D hard to call. The CDR3 has 17 residues. The ends were cut back, 1 base at V and 1 base at J, with 15 bases in the middle. Germline V gene lookup returns CDR1 MGHDK and CDR2 SYGVNS. The CDR3 DNA sequence: TGTGCCAGCAGTGAATCGAAGCGTCTGGACCGCACAGATACGCAGTATTTT. It specifies CASSESKRLDRTDTQYF.

V gene TRBV29-1 combines with J gene TRBJ1-4, with D possibly TRBD1 on 5 matching bases. With 3 bases removed from V and 7 bases from J, the gap between germline ends came to 9 bases. The CDR3 loop spans 12 amino acids. Germline CDR1 is SQVTM and CDR2 is ANQGSEA. The CDR3 sequence: CSVEGLGEKLFF. In nucleotides, the CDR3 is TGCAGCGTTGAGGGGCTTGGTGAAAAACTGTTTTTT.

The chain combines TRBV2 with TRBJ1-2; 7 nucleotides align to TRBD1. After removal of 3 bases from V and 6 bases from J, the junction contained 4 bases not matched to a gene. CDR3 size: 13 residues. Germline CDR1 is SNHLY and CDR2 is FYNNEI. This chain's CDR3 is CASSDRGRDGYTF. The DNA for the CDR3 is TGTGCCAGCAGTGACAGGGGGAGGGATGGCTACACCTTC.

The V and J genes are TRBV7-9 and TRBJ1-4; 9 bases line up with TRBD1. Germline CDR1 is SEHNR and CDR2 is FQNEAQ (reference sequence). This CDR3 spans 18 amino acids. The ends lost 5 bases at V and 5 bases at J; junction bases unmatched: 15. CDR3 sequence: CASSTRWGQGGENEKLFF. CDR3 nucleotide sequence: TGTGCCAGCAGCACCCGGTGGGGACAGGGTGGTGAGAATGAAAAACTGTTTTTT.

J is TRBJ1-1 and V is TRBV14; D is perhaps TRBD1 (5 bases). The CDR3 is 14 residues long. V dropped 0 bases and J dropped 4 bases, with 9 bases sitting between them. From germline, CDR1 is SGHDN and CDR2 FVKESK. The CDR3 DNA follows: TGTGCCAGCAGCCAAGATAACGGGGGCACTGAAGCTTTCTTT. Its protein product is CASSQDNGGTEAFF.

The V and J genes are TRBV7-9 and TRBJ2-7, with 8 bases aligning to TRBD2. The CDR3 length is 17 residues. V shed 1 base and J 0 bases; nucleotides not matched to a gene: 8. Germline assignment: CDR1 SEHNR and CDR2 FQNEAQ (reference sequence). CDR3 sequence: CASSLGAGGQSSYEQYF. The CDR3, as DNA: TGTGCCAGCAGCTTAGGTGCGGGGGGCCAGAGCTCCTACGAGCAGTACTTC.

The chain's CDR3 is CASSLGLAGTGETQYF. In DNA form, the CDR3 reads TGTGCCAGCAGCTTGGGTCTAGCGGGTACAGGCGAGACCCAGTACTTC. V gene TRBV5-4 combines with J gene TRBJ2-5, with 8 bases that match TRBD2. J gave up 5 bases and V 0 bases, and 9 bases lay outside the gene matches. CDR1 is SGHNT, CDR2 YYREEE, per germline (reference sequence). The CDR3 has 16 residues.

The gene calls are TRBV5-5 and TRBJ1-4; TRBD1 matches at 7 bases. This CDR3 is built from 15 residues. Germline V CDR1 and CDR2: SGHKS, YYEKEE (reference sequence). J gave up 5 bases and V 4 bases, and 8 bases lay outside the gene matches. The CDR3: CASSRGTASNEKLFF. CDR3 DNA: TGTGCCAGCAGCCGAGGGACAGCTTCAAATGAAAAACTGTTTTTT.

This sequence joins TRBV2 and TRBJ1-4; D not certain. This CDR3 has 11 amino acids. Trimming cost V 8 bases and J 4 bases, with 5 bases left between them. The V gene's germline CDR1 is SNHLY and CDR2 FYNNEI. CDR3 region: CASDLNEKLFF. In DNA, the CDR3 is TGTGCCAGCGACCTTAATGAAAAACTGTTTTTT. Full variable domain (missing parts from reference TRBV2 and TRBJ1-4): EPEVTQTPSHQVTQMGQEVILRCVPISNHLYFYWYRQILGQKVEFLVSFYNNEISEKSEIFDDQFSVERPDGSNFTLKIRSTKLEDSAMYFCASDLNEKLFFGSGTQLSVL.

The rearrangement uses TRBV11-3 and TRBJ2-7, with D unclear. Germline CDR1 and CDR2: SGHNT and YENEEA. CDR3 size: 12 residues. Trimming took 3 bases from V and 3 from J, leaving 6 bases between them. The CDR3 bases are TGTGCCAGCAGCTTGGAAGGCTACGAGCAGTACTTC. Its protein product is CASSLEGYEQYF.

V and J are TRBV30 and TRBJ2-2, with no clear D. CDR1 and CDR2 from the germline V gene are GTSNPN and SVGIG (reference sequence). The length of the CDR3 is 12 residues. The V and J ends lost 8 bases and 6 bases respectively, with 13 bases between them. The CDR3 region has the DNA TGTGCCCTTCCAAGGCTGGCCGGGGAGCTGTTTTTT. Protein sequence: CALPRLAGELFF.

This chain connects TRBV7-2 to TRBJ2-4; 7 nucleotides match TRBD1. Trimming at V came to 4 bases and at J to 3 bases, leaving 15 bases not matched to a gene. Germline V gene lookup returns CDR1 SGHTA and CDR2 FQGNSA. This CDR3 has 18 amino acids. In DNA, the CDR3 is TGTGCCAGCAGCTCGTCGACCGGGACAGCTGGCGGCAAAAACATTCAGTACTTC. It is translated as CASSSSTGTAGGKNIQYF.

This rearrangement joins TRBV4-2 to TRBJ2-7; 7 positions match TRBD2. The CDR3 contains 19 residues. The germline V gene encodes CDR1 LGHNA and CDR2 YNFKEQ. The V segment lost 6 bases and the J segment 5 bases; nucleotides outside the gene matches: 25. The CDR3 DNA reads TGTGCCAGCAGTCCCCTCTTTCCCTCTGAGCGGGGTGCGGGGGACGAGCAGTACTTC. Protein: CASSPLFPSERGAGDEQYF.

V gene TRBV5-1 combines with J gene TRBJ1-1, with no clear D. CDR1 and CDR2 (germline): SGHRS, YFSETQ. V gave up 7 bases and J gave up 4 bases, with 11 bases separating them. This CDR3 has 12 residues. This chain's CDR3 is CASGQVGTEAFF. The CDR3 nucleotides read TGCGCCAGCGGGCAGGTCGGCACTGAAGCTTTCTTT.

The V call is TRBV7-6, the J call TRBJ2-2; D is ambiguous. Deletions cut 2 bases from V and 3 bases from J, with 7 bases between. This CDR3 has 14 amino acids. Germline CDR1 and CDR2: SGHVS and FNYEAQ. The CDR3 DNA follows: TGTGCCAGCAGCTTAAGCTCTTACACCGGGGAGCTGTTTTTT. Its protein product is CASSLSSYTGELFF.

V usage is TRBV5-5 and J usage is TRBJ1-2; 8 nucleotides match TRBD1. CDR1 and CDR2 from the germline V gene are SGHKS and YYEKEE (reference sequence). The V and J ends lost 3 bases and 8 bases, in that order; junction bases with no gene match: 6. The CDR3 consists of 13 residues. CDR3 nucleotides: TGTGCCAGCAGCTCTCAGGGGGCGCAAGGCTACACCTTC. It translates to CASSSQGAQGYTF.

The gene calls are TRBV28 and TRBJ1-5; TRBD1 is a possible D gene (5 bases). The CDR3 sequence is 10 residues long. Germline V CDR1 and CDR2: MDHEN, SYDVKM. V was cut by 8 bases and J by 7 bases, with 6 bases left in between. This CDR3 reads CASGGQPQHF. The CDR3 nucleotides read TGTGCCAGCGGGGGGCAGCCCCAGCATTTT.

This chain uses TRBV29-1 with TRBJ2-1, with 10 positions matching TRBD2. CDR3 size: 14 residues. CDR1 is SQVTM and CDR2 is ANQGSEA in the germline V gene. Trimming cost V 6 bases and J 4 bases; bases outside gene matches: 6. The CDR3 loop reads CSVRASGGYNEQFF. CDR3 bases: TGCAGCGTGCGTGCTAGCGGGGGTTACAATGAGCAGTTCTTC.